The clone carrying this T cell receptor (beta chain) was found many times. TCRdb processed the reads anew with MiXCR; each CDR3 protein has one entry. In the table there are roughly 76,000 distinct CDR3 sequences, roughly 3.5% of which are singletons. This sample was included in a study of T cell repertoires in cytomegalovirus infection. Looking at the study overall: Public TCR beta signatures marked donors with CMV infection and the matching HLA.

With 6 bases clipped from V and 4 bases from J, the junction kept 10 bases outside the gene matches. Per germline, CDR1 MNHEY and CDR2 SVGAGI. The CDR3 extends over 17 amino acids. J is TRBJ2-2 and V is TRBV6-5, with 11 nucleotides matching TRBD2. The sequence was obtained from a human donor in good health (CMV status not recorded). Some clones in this sample may be carry-over from other donors' samples. Sequencing was carried out using PBMCs. In DNA, the CDR3 is TGTGCCAGCAGGCACACTAGCGGGGGAAGGGGCACCGGGGAGCTGTTTTTT. Translating it yields CASRHTSGGRGTGELFF.